The 12 T cell receptor beta chains listed next were all sequenced from one sample in a study of Graves' ophthalmopathy and Graves' hyperthyroidism. As the template, RNA transcripts were used to amplify TCR beta CDR3 regions. An opening RT-PCR round employed HTBI primers and preceded a second-round multiplex PCR. In TCRdb, the multiplex PCR reads were re-called with MiXCR into one record per CDR3 protein. The sample consists of hundreds of thousands of distinct CDR3 sequences, 13% to 15% of them appearing once. Sequences were obtained from blood. The receptors originated from a woman in her 30s with Graves' ophthalmopathy.

The chain employs TRBV5-1 and TRBJ2-1; the match to TRBD1 covers 12 bases. Trimming cost V 9 bases and J 8 bases; bases outside gene matches: 12. The CDR3 length is 15 residues. CDR1 is SGHRS, CDR2 YFSETQ, per germline. The CDR3 DNA is TGCGCCACCCGACTAGGGACAGGGGGCCGCGATGAGCAGTTCTTC. It codes for CATRLGTGGRDEQFF.

As regards this clonotype: A single base separates this from a much larger clone, so it may be a read error. In nucleotides, the CDR3 is TGTGCCAGCAGGCCTGGACAGGGTTTTGATGAAGCTTTCTTT. Its translation is CASRPGQGFDEAFF. V usage is TRBV7-9 and J usage is TRBJ1-1; TRBD1 agrees at 8 bases. J lost 7 bases, V lost 6 bases, and 10 bases had no gene match. The germline CDR1 and CDR2 sequences are SEHNR and FQNEAQ (reference sequence). CDR3 length equals 14 residues.

This clonotype was seen at least ten times. The V gene is TRBV11-3, the J gene TRBJ2-7; D is unclear. The germline CDR1 and CDR2 sequences are SGHNT and YENEEA. This CDR3 contains 15 residues. V gave up 1 base and J gave up 0 bases, with 10 bases separating them. CDR3 region: CASSLGLGNSYEQYF. The CDR3 bases are TGTGCCAGCAGCTTAGGCCTGGGTAACTCCTACGAGCAGTACTTC.

On this clonotype itself: Possible read error: a much larger clone is one base away. The gene calls are TRBV6-1 and TRBJ1-1, with D perhaps matching TRBD1 (5 bases). Germline CDR1 reads MNHNS; CDR2 reads SASEGT. The CDR3 runs to 15 residues. As DNA, the CDR3 is TGTGCCAGCACCTCCCGGGGGGATTTGAACACTGAAGCTGTCTTT. Its translation is CASTSRGDLNTEAVF.

This clonotype was seen at least ten times. The chain carries TRBV28 and TRBJ2-7, with TRBD2 matching over 12 bases. Germline lookup yields CDR1 MDHEN and CDR2 SYDVKM. With V trimmed by 5 bases and J by 12 bases, 5 bases remained unmatched. CDR3 size: 12 residues. CDR3 nucleotide sequence: TGTGCCAGCAGTCCGTGGACTAGCGGGATGTACTTC. This gives the protein CASSPWTSGMYF. Variable domain in full (rest from reference TRBV28 and TRBJ2-7): DVKVTQSSRYLVKRTGEKVFLECVQDMDHENMFWYRQDPGLGLRLIYFSYDVKMKEKGDIPEGYSVSREKKERFSLILESASTNQTSMYLCASSPWTSGMYFGPGTRLTVT.

This clonotype was observed many times. This chain uses TRBV10-3 with TRBJ1-2; no clear D gene. V lost 0 bases to trimming and J lost 0 bases, with 14 bases between them. Germline CDR1 and CDR2: ENHRY and SYGVKD. The CDR3 sequence is 17 residues long. The CDR3 loop is CAISESAVGTSNYGYTF. The CDR3 DNA follows: TGTGCCATCAGTGAGTCTGCGGTTGGAACATCTAACTATGGCTACACCTTC.

A few counts support this clonotype. The chain uses TRBV28 and TRBJ1-6; 7 bases fit TRBD1. Germline lookup yields CDR1 MDHEN and CDR2 SYDVKM. CDR3 length: 15 amino acids. V dropped 4 bases and J dropped 10; count of bases not matched to a gene: 10. CDR3 sequence: CASSSLPTGLSPLHF. The CDR3 DNA sequence: TGTGCCAGCAGTTCACTGCCGACAGGGCTGTCACCCCTCCACTTT.

This clonotype was seen ten or more times. The chain recombines TRBV12-3 or TRBV12-4 with TRBJ1-2; D uncertain. This CDR3 comprises 13 residues. Deletions cut 2 bases from V and 5 bases from J, with 9 bases between. This CDR3 is CASSLWVLYGYTF. The DNA for the CDR3 is TGTGCCAGCAGTTTATGGGTTTTGTATGGCTACACCTTC.

The chain has TRBV6-2 or TRBV6-3 and TRBJ1-1; D is possibly TRBD1 (5 bases). Germline lookup yields CDR1 MNHEY and CDR2 SVGEGT. The CDR3 is 14 residues long. The V gene lost 7 bases and the J gene lost 2 bases, with 14 bases spanning the gap. This CDR3 reads CASNIRDLNTEAFF. Here the CDR3 DNA reads TGTGCCAGCAATATCAGGGACTTAAACACTGAAGCTTTCTTT.

This clonotype was observed many times. The gene calls are TRBV6-2 or TRBV6-3 and TRBJ2-5; no firm D call. Germline CDR1 and CDR2: MNHEY and SVGEGT. V was pared by 3 bases and J by 2 bases, with 7 bases between. The CDR3 extends over 13 amino acids. The CDR3 DNA is TGTGCCAGCAGTTATAAAAAACAAGAGACCCAGTACTTC. As protein: CASSYKKQETQYF.

This clonotype appeared many times. The chain carries TRBV6-1 and TRBJ2-7; the D gene could be TRBD1 or TRBD2 (5 bases each). This CDR3 has 14 amino acids. Germline CDR1 and CDR2: MNHNS and SASEGT. Deletions cut 5 bases from V and 10 bases from J, with 21 bases between. The CDR3 bases are TGTGCCAGCAGTCATCCCCGGGACGCCCCGTCCCAGTACTTC. This codes for CASSHPRDAPSQYF.

V gene TRBV4-1 combines with J gene TRBJ1-1; D is possibly TRBD1 (5 bases). Trimming took 3 bases from V and 6 from J, leaving 26 bases between them. Germline CDR1 is MGHRA and CDR2 is YSYEKL. CDR3 size: 18 residues. CDR3 sequence: CASSQLMMGRGSGPEAFF. DNA for the CDR3: TGCGCCAGCAGCCAGCTCATGATGGGACGGGGATCAGGGCCTGAAGCTTTCTTT.